The sequence of this T cell receptor (beta chain) was determined in a study of technical replicates of blood from several donors. Measured with immunoSEQ multiplex PCR; TCRdb has only the in-frame clones, and not every one. This repertoire shows about 72,000 clones, about 95% found once; its top ten account for about 0.25%. The CDR3 extends over 14 amino acids. From germline, CDR1 is LGHNA and CDR2 YNFKEQ. Trimming took 0 bases from V and 4 from J, leaving 10 bases between them. The sequenced sample consisted of T cells isolated from PBMCs. The sequence was collected from a human donor in good health. The chain has TRBV4-2 and TRBJ2-7, with no clear D. The CDR3 here is CASSQEGPGYEQYF. The CDR3, as DNA: TGTGCCAGCAGCCAAGAAGGTCCAGGATACGAGCAGTACTTC.